The 18 T cell receptor beta chains below all came from one sample that was sequenced in a study of blood T cell repertoires in COVID-19. Using immunoSEQ multiplex PCR, the repertoire was profiled, and TCRdb retains in-frame clones only, with some absent. The sample yields roughly 160,000 clones, 70% to 85% seen once. The sequenced material came from peripheral blood. These receptors came from a man aged 80 or over with COVID-19, enrolled during active disease.

The CDR3 loop reads CASSSTGSDGYTF. The CDR3 DNA reads TGTGCCAGCAGTTCCACAGGGTCCGATGGCTACACCTTC. V usage is TRBV6-1 and J usage is TRBJ1-2; the D gene is possibly TRBD1 (6 bases). This CDR3 is built from 13 residues. Trimming left V 5 bases short and J 6 bases short, with 13 bases between. Germline loops: CDR1 MNHNS, CDR2 SASEGT.

This chain uses TRBV11-3 with TRBJ2-7, with a weak D call TRBD2 (7 bases). Trimming stripped 1 base from V and 6 bases from J, with 10 bases between. Looked up from germline, CDR1 is SGHNT and CDR2 is YENEEA. The CDR3 totals 13 residues. The CDR3 spells CASSLGGGREQYF. CDR3 bases: TGTGCCAGCAGCTTAGGGGGGGGGCGCGAGCAGTACTTC.

The V call is TRBV11-3, the J call TRBJ1-3; no reliable D call. Germline CDR1 reads SGHNT; CDR2 reads YENEEA. The ends were cut back, 5 bases at V and 1 base at J, with 15 bases in the middle. The CDR3 consists of 16 residues. CDR3 DNA: TGTGCCAGCAGCCCCCGCGGGATCGCATCTGGAAACACCATATATTTT. This translates into CASSPRGIASGNTIYF.

Only one count was recorded for this clone. The rearrangement links TRBV29-1 to TRBJ2-5; D possibly corresponds to TRBD2 (7 bases). The CDR3 contains 13 residues. V was cut by 6 bases and J by 2 bases, with 13 bases left in between. In germline, CDR1 is SQVTM, CDR2 ANQGSEA. Here the CDR3 reads CSVRRGGQETQYF. The CDR3 DNA reads as TGCAGCGTCAGAAGGGGGGGGCAAGAGACCCAGTACTTC.

As DNA, the CDR3 is TGTGCCAGCAGCTTAATCACCTATAATTCACCCCTCCACTTT. This sequence encodes CASSLITYNSPLHF. The chain links TRBV5-8 to TRBJ1-6; D is unresolved. Trimming pared 2 bases from V and 2 bases from J, leaving 5 bases between. Germline V lookup: CDR1 SGHTS, CDR2 YDEGEE. This CDR3 region has 14 residues.

This rearrangement joins TRBV5-1 to TRBJ1-2; tentative D call: TRBD1 (6 bases). With 0 bases removed from V and 9 bases from J, the gap between germline ends came to 15 bases. The CDR3 covers 14 residues. Germline V gene data show CDR1 as SGHRS and CDR2 as YFSETQ. CDR3 DNA sequence: TGCGCCAGCAGCTTGGAGGCGGGGGGCTCGAGCTACACCTTC. As protein: CASSLEAGGSSYTF.

This clone came up once. The J gene is TRBJ2-3, the V gene TRBV27, with D maybe TRBD1 (5 bases). Germline V gives CDR1 MNHEY, CDR2 SMNVEV (reference sequence). This CDR3 spans 16 amino acids. V was cut by 1 base and J by 4 bases, with 15 bases left in between. CDR3 region: CASSLFGQGRADTQYF. CDR3 DNA sequence: TGTGCCAGCAGTTTATTCGGGCAGGGTAGGGCAGATACGCAGTATTTT.

This clone was seen many times. The V gene is TRBV6-1, the J gene TRBJ1-6; maybe TRBD1 (5 bases). The germline V gene encodes CDR1 MNHNS and CDR2 SASEGT. The CDR3 extends over 14 amino acids. The V end was cut by 3 bases, the J end by 7 bases, with 10 bases between. The CDR3 bases are TGTGCCAGCAGTGACGGGAGGGGAAATTCACCCCTCCACTTT. It yields the protein CASSDGRGNSPLHF.

In DNA, the CDR3 is TGTGCCAGCAGGCCCTCACAAAGATACTACGAGCAGTACTTC. Amino acid sequence: CASRPSQRYYEQYF. This sequence joins TRBV6-5 and TRBJ2-7, with unresolved D. The CDR3 length is 14 residues. The V gene lost 6 bases and the J gene lost 3 bases, with 15 bases spanning the gap. CDR1 is MNHEY, CDR2 SVGAGI, per germline.

J is TRBJ2-5 and V is TRBV7-8, with 11 bases matching TRBD1. This CDR3 contains 15 residues. J gave up 4 bases and V 3 bases, and 4 bases lay outside the gene matches. Germline-derived CDR1 and CDR2 are SGHVS and FQNEAQ. CDR3 region: CASSLGTGGGETQYF. In DNA form, the CDR3 reads TGTGCCAGCAGCTTGGGGACAGGGGGGGGAGAGACCCAGTACTTC.

The chain carries TRBV5-4 and TRBJ2-2; 9 bases agree with TRBD2. Germline trimming cut 4 bases from V and 7 bases from J; bases unmatched to any gene: 11. Germline CDR1 and CDR2: SGHNT and YYREEE (reference sequence). The CDR3 is 16 residues long. CDR3 region: CASSPQLAGRSGELFF. The CDR3 nucleotides are TGTGCCAGCAGCCCCCAGCTAGCGGGGAGGAGCGGGGAGCTGTTTTTT. The entire variable domain, with the rest obtained from reference TRBV5-4 and TRBJ2-2, is as follows: ETGVTQSPTHLIKTRGQQVTLRCSSQSGHNTVSWYQQALGQGPQFIFQYYREEENGRGNFPPRFSGLQFPNYSSELNVNALELDDSALYLCASSPQLAGRSGELFFGEGSRLTVL.

The CDR3 here is CASKPGWRDRVRSSPLHF. CDR3 in DNA: TGTGCCAGCAAACCAGGGTGGAGGGACAGGGTACGAAGTTCACCCCTCCACTTT. The rearrangement joins TRBV2 to TRBJ1-6; 9 bases are shared with TRBD1. V lost 7 bases, J lost 9 bases, and 19 bases stayed unmatched. The germline gives CDR1 SNHLY, CDR2 FYNNEI. The CDR3 covers 18 residues. Looking up the rest from reference TRBV2 and TRBJ1-6 gives the full variable domain: EPEVTQTPSHQVTQMGQEVILRCVPISNHLYFYWYRQILGQKVEFLVSFYNNEISEKSEIFDDQFSVERPDGSNFTLKIRSTKLEDSAMYFCASKPGWRDRVRSSPLHFGNGTRLTVT.

V is TRBV28 and J is TRBJ2-3; the D is unclear. CDR1 is MDHEN, CDR2 SYDVKM, per germline. The CDR3 spans 12 residues. V lost 4 bases and J 6 bases, leaving 8 bases between the germline ends. The CDR3 sequence: CASSSAQDTQYF. Here the CDR3 DNA reads TGTGCCAGCAGTTCCGCTCAGGATACGCAGTATTTT. Together with reference TRBV28 and TRBJ2-3, the CDR3 gives the full variable domain: DVKVTQSSRYLVKRTGEKVFLECVQDMDHENMFWYRQDPGLGLRLIYFSYDVKMKEKGDIPEGYSVSREKKERFSLILESASTNQTSMYLCASSSAQDTQYFGPGTRLTVL.

The chain employs TRBV5-4 and TRBJ2-7, with 7 bases aligning to TRBD1. V lost 3 bases and J lost 1; bases outside the gene matches: 7. CDR1 is SGHNT and CDR2 is YYREEE in the germline V gene (reference sequence). The CDR3 length is 15 residues. The CDR3, as DNA: TGTGCCAGCAGCTCCAGACAGGGCTATTCCTACGAGCAGTACTTC. Protein: CASSSRQGYSYEQYF.

V usage is TRBV9 and J usage is TRBJ1-1, with D unresolved. V lost 4 bases, J lost 0 bases, and 7 bases lay in between. Germline CDR1 is SGDLS and CDR2 is YYNGEE. There are 13 residues in the CDR3. For the CDR3, the DNA is TGTGCCAGCAGCTCTAACTTGAACACTGAAGCTTTCTTT. This gives the protein CASSSNLNTEAFF.

The chain is built from TRBV19 and TRBJ1-4, with TRBD1 matching 9 bases. From germline, CDR1 is LNHDA and CDR2 SQIVND (reference sequence). V trimming: 10 bases; J trimming: 9 bases; junction bases outside the gene matches: 9. This CDR3 is 13 amino acids long. The CDR3 DNA follows: TGTGCCACTACCGGGACAGGGAGTCAAAAACTGTTTTTT. It specifies CATTGTGSQKLFF.

This CDR3 is CASSTIASGQAGGIQYF. CDR3 DNA: TGTGCCAGCAGCACAATCGCCTCGGGACAGGCGGGTGGCATTCAGTACTTC. The V gene is TRBV3-1 (or the pseudogene TRBV3-2), the J gene TRBJ2-4, with 8 bases lining up with TRBD1. V was clipped by 5 bases and J by 9 bases; unmatched bases: 18. Germline V CDR1 and CDR2: LGHDT, YNNKEL (reference sequence). This CDR3 contains 17 residues.

V gene TRBV19 combines with J gene TRBJ2-3; D remains unclear. V was trimmed by 5 bases and J by 2 bases, leaving 14 bases between them. This CDR3 is built from 15 residues. Germline V gives CDR1 LNHDA, CDR2 SQIVND (reference sequence). Here the CDR3 reads CASSGRVTYTDTQYF. Written as DNA, the CDR3 is TGTGCCAGTAGTGGCCGGGTAACTTACACAGATACGCAGTATTTT.